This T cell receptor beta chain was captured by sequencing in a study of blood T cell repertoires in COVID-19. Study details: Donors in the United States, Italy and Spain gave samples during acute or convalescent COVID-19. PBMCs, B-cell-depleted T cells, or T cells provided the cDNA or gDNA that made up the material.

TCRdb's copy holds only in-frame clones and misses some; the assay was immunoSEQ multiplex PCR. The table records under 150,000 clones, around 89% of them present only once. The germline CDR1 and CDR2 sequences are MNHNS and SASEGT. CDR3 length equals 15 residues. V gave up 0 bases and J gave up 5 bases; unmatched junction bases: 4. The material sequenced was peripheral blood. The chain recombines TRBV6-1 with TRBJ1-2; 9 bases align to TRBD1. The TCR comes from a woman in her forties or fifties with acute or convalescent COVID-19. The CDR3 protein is CASSEAPGTGYGYTF. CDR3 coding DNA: TGTGCCAGCAGTGAAGCCCCCGGGACAGGGTATGGCTACACCTTC.